The clone carrying this TCR beta chain was picked up many times. Germline CDR1 and CDR2: MNHEY and SVGEGT. Losses at the gene ends were 4 bases for V and 1 base for J; bases not matched to a gene: 4. This CDR3 has 16 residues. The data are from a study of breast tumors, draining lymph nodes, adjacent tissues. TCRdb re-called the multiplex PCR reads with MiXCR, one entry per CDR3 protein. Of tens of thousands of distinct CDR3 sequences listed, 45% to 60% are singletons. This chain uses TRBV6-2 or TRBV6-3 with TRBJ2-4, with 10 bases fitting TRBD1. The receptor was isolated from a female donor with breast cancer. Some clones in this sample may be carry-over from other donors' samples. Sequences were obtained from breast tumor tissue. The CDR3: CASSSVDRGAKNIQYF. CDR3 sequence (DNA): TGTGCCAGCAGTTCCGTGGACAGGGGGGCCAAAAACATTCAGTACTTC.